This TCR beta chain appears in the sequencing data of a study of blood T cell repertoires in COVID-19. The germline gives CDR1 SGHTA, CDR2 FQGNSA. CDR3 length equals 13 residues. Unmatched junction bases numbered 3, after V lost 4 bases and J lost 6 bases. Method: immunoSEQ multiplex PCR; TCRdb's copy keeps in-frame clones and lacks some. The data hold about 310,000 clones, with around 87% observed a single time. The V and J genes are TRBV7-2 and TRBJ1-5; 7 bases are shared with TRBD1. The sequenced sample consisted of peripheral blood. The TCR sequence derives from a man between 65 and 85 years old with acute or convalescent COVID-19. The CDR3 nucleotides are TGTGCCAGCAGCTCGACAGGGTCTCAGCCCCAGCATTTT. Its translation is CASSSTGSQPQHF.